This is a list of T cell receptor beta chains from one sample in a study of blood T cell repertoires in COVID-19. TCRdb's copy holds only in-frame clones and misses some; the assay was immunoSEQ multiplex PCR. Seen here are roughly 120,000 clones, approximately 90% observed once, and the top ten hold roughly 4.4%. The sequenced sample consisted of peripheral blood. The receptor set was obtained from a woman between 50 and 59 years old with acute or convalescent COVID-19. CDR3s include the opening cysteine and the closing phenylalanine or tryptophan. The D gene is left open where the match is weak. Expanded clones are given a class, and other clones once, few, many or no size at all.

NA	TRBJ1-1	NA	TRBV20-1	TGCAGTGCTAGTCTTCTTAGGGGCGGGCTCCGGGGGACTGAAGCTTTCTTT	CSASLLRGGLRGTEAFF
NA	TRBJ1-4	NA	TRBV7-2	TGTGCCAGCAGCATCACTTTCACTAATGAAAAACTGTTTTTT	CASSITFTNEKLFF
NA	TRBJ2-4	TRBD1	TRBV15	TGTGCCACCAGCAGAGACTTAGGGACAGGGGAAAACATTCAGTACTTC	CATSRDLGTGENIQYF
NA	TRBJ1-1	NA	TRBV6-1	TGTGCCAGCAGTGAGGCAATGGAGGCTGAAGCTTTCTTT	CASSEAMEAEAFF
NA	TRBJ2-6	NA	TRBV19	TGTGCCAGTAGAAATCGGGAGACTGGGGCCAACGTCCTGACTTTC	CASRNRETGANVLTF
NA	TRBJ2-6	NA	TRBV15	TGTGCCACCAGTAAATCTGGGGCCAACGTCCTGACTTTC	CATSKSGANVLTF
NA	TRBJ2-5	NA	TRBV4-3	TGCGCCAGCAGCCAAGATATACGGGAGACCCAGTACTTC	CASSQDIRETQYF
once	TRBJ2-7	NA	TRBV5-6	TGTGCCAGCAGCAGAAACAGGGTCTCCTACGAGCAGTACTTC	CASSRNRVSYEQYF
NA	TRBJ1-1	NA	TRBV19	TGTGCCAGTAGTGCCTATGGTACTGAAGCTTTCTTT	CASSAYGTEAFF
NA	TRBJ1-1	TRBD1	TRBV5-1	TGCGCCAGCAGCTGGACAGGGGAGCGGACTGAAGCTTTCTTT	CASSWTGERTEAFF
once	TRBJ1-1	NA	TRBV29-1	TGCAGCGTTGAGATACTGACAATAGAAGCTTTCTTT	CSVEILTIEAFF
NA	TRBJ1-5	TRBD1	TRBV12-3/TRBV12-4	TGTGCCAGCAGTCGGTCAGGGGGGAAGCCCCAGCATTTT	CASSRSGGKPQHF
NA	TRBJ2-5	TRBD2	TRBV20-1	TGCAGTGCTAGTGGGACGGGGGGACACCAAGAGACCCAGTACTTC	CSASGTGGHQETQYF
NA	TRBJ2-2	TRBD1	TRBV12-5	TGTGCTAGTACACAGGGGATTACGAACACCGGGGAGCTGTTTTTT	CASTQGITNTGELFF
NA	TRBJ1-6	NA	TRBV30	TGTGCCTGGAGCCGCCGGCTCGAGCGGGGTTCACCCCTCCACTTT	CAWSRRLERGSPLHF
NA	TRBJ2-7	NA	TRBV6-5	TGTGCCAGCAGGCGGACAGTATCCTACGAGCAGTACTTC	CASRRTVSYEQYF
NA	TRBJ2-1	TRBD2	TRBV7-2	TGTGCCAGCAGCCTAGCGGGACAACCCTACAATGAGCAGTTCTTC	CASSLAGQPYNEQFF
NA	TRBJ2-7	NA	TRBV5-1	TGCGCCCCCAGAAGAAGGCAGTACTTC	CAPRRRQYF
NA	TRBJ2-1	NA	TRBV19	TGTGCCAGTAGTATACAGGGCCGCTCCTACAATGAGCAGTTCTTC	CASSIQGRSYNEQFF
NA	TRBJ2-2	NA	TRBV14	TGTGCCAGCAGCCAAGTTGGACAGAACACCGGGGAGCTGTTTTTT	CASSQVGQNTGELFF
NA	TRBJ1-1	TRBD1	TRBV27	TGTGCCAGCCCTATTACAGGGGAGACTGAAGCTTTCTTT	CASPITGETEAFF
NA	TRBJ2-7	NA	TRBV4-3	TGCGCCAGCAGCCAAGATTTCAGAGGGATTACCTCCTACGAGCAGTACTTC	CASSQDFRGITSYEQYF
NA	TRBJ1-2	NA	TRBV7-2	TGTGCCAGCAGTCCCCCATCAGGGTTCGGCTACACCTTC	CASSPPSGFGYTF
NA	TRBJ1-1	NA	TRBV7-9	TGTGCCAGCAGCCCGTCCCCGAGGAACACTGAAGCTTTCTTT	CASSPSPRNTEAFF
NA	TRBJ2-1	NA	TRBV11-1	TGTGCCAGCAGCTTAATAGAGGGAAATGAGCAGTTCTTC	CASSLIEGNEQFF
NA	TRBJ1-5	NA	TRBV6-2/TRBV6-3	TGTGCCAGCAGTTACACTTCAGGGCTGAGGCAGCCCCAGCATTTT	CASSYTSGLRQPQHF